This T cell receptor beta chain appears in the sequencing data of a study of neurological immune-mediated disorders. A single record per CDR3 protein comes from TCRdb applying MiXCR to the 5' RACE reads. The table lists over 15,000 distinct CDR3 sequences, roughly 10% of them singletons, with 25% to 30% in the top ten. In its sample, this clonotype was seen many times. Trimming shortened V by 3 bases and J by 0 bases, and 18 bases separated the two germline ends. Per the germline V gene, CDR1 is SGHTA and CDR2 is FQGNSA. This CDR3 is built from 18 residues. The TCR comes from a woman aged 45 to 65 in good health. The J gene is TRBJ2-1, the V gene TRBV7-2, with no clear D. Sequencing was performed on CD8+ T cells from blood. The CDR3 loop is CASSLRSVETSSYNEQFF. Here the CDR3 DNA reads TGTGCCAGCAGCTTGCGGTCGGTTGAGACGAGCTCCTACAATGAGCAGTTCTTC.